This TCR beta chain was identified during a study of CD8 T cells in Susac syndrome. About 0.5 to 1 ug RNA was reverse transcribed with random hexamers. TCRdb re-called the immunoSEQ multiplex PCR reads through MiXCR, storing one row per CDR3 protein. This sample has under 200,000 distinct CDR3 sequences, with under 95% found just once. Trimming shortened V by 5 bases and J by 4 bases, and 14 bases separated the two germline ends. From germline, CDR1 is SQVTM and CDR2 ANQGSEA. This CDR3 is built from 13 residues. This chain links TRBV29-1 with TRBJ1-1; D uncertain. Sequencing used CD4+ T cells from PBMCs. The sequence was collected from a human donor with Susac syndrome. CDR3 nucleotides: TGCAGCGTTTCCTGGTCAGAGACCACTGAAGCTTTCTTT. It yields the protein CSVSWSETTEAFF.